What follows are 10 T cell receptor beta chains derived from one specimen sequenced in a study of shared clonotypes between healthy human individuals. Clones were sequenced by immunoSEQ multiplex PCR, and TCRdb holds only the in-frame ones, with some missing. Of roughly 1,000,000 clones in the sample, about four fifths were seen once. The sequenced sample was memory CD4+ T cells from PBMCs. The subset: CD45RA-negative fraction. The receptors here all came from a man aged 18-30 years in good health. Some clones in this sample may be carry-over from other donors' samples.

The chain carries TRBV9 and TRBJ2-5; possible D gene TRBD2, 5 bases. The length of the CDR3 is 15 residues. V lost 2 bases and J 5 bases, leaving 16 bases between the germline ends. CDR1 is SGDLS and CDR2 is YYNGEE in the germline V gene. CDR3 loop: CASSVPGSRGETQYF. As DNA, the CDR3 is TGTGCCAGCAGCGTCCCCGGGTCAAGAGGGGAGACCCAGTACTTC.

V usage is TRBV28 and J usage is TRBJ1-2; 7 bases are shared with TRBD1. The CDR3 has 15 residues. Germline trimming cut 5 bases from V and 5 bases from J; bases unmatched to any gene: 11. The germline gives CDR1 MDHEN, CDR2 SYDVKM. The DNA of the CDR3 is TGTGCCAGCAGTCCTTCCGACAGGGTAGGGTATGGCTACACCTTC. Translation gives CASSPSDRVGYGYTF.

V and J are TRBV7-9 and TRBJ1-4; D call uncertain. CDR1 and CDR2 (germline): SEHNR, FQNEAQ (reference sequence). V dropped 4 bases and J dropped 7 bases, with 16 bases sitting between them. The CDR3 loop spans 15 amino acids. Written as DNA, the CDR3 is TGTGCCAGCAGCTCCCAGACCTTCGGGTTTGAAAAACTGTTTTTT. This encodes CASSSQTFGFEKLFF.

The chain combines TRBV4-3 with TRBJ1-2; no firm D call. V dropped 0 bases and J dropped 7 bases, with 12 bases sitting between them. This CDR3 has 14 residues. Germline V CDR1 and CDR2: LGHNA, YSLEER. The CDR3 region is CASSQDSWVAGYTF. CDR3 DNA sequence: TGCGCCAGCAGCCAAGATAGCTGGGTTGCTGGCTACACCTTC.

The CDR3 DNA follows: TGTGCCAGCAGCTTAGTAACAGGGGACGGGAAGGACACTGAAGCTTTCTTT. Protein: CASSLVTGDGKDTEAFF. The chain has TRBV11-3 and TRBJ1-1; 7 bases are shared with TRBD1. Germline V gives CDR1 SGHNT, CDR2 YENEEA. V lost 1 base, J lost 3 bases, and 11 bases stayed unmatched. The CDR3 has 17 residues. Full variable domain (rest looked up from reference TRBV11-3 and TRBJ1-1): EAGVVQSPRYKIIEKKQPVAFWCNPISGHNTLYWYLQNLGQGPELLIRYENEEAVDDSQLPKDRFSAERLKGVDSTLKIQPAELGDSAVYLCASSLVTGDGKDTEAFFGQGTRLTVV.

J is TRBJ2-5 and V is TRBV6-5; tentative D call: TRBD1 (5 bases). The last part of the DNA fits TRBJ2-7 better; the J call may be wrong. Per the germline V gene, CDR1 is MNHEY and CDR2 is SVGAGI. This CDR3 spans 14 amino acids. The CDR3 bases are TGTGCCAGCAGCCCCCAGGGTCCCCCCTACGAGCAGTACTTC. This gives the protein CASSPQGPPYEQYF.

The gene calls are TRBV5-4 and TRBJ2-7; no firm D call. Germline V lookup: CDR1 SGHNT, CDR2 YYREEE (reference sequence). The length of the CDR3 is 16 residues. V was cut by 3 bases and J by 5 bases, with 21 bases left in between. CDR3 in amino acids: CASSSYVSGTLDEQYF. The CDR3 nucleotides are TGTGCCAGCAGCTCCTATGTTAGTGGAACTCTGGACGAGCAGTACTTC.

This clone was counted between two and nine times. The chain employs TRBV5-1 and TRBJ1-2; D is ambiguous. V gave up 3 bases and J gave up 2 bases, with 8 bases separating them. This CDR3 spans 13 amino acids. Germline lookup yields CDR1 SGHRS and CDR2 YFSETQ. CDR3 sequence (DNA): TGCGCCAGCAGCTCCCTACCAAACTATGGCTACACCTTC. Protein sequence: CASSSLPNYGYTF.

V usage is TRBV5-6 and J usage is TRBJ1-2, with unresolved D. The germline V and J ends were trimmed by 0 bases and 8 bases, with 14 bases remaining between them. This CDR3 has 14 amino acids. Germline CDR1 and CDR2: SGHDT and YYEEEE. This CDR3 is CASSLGVSGAGYTF. DNA for the CDR3: TGTGCCAGCAGCTTGGGGGTATCGGGCGCCGGCTACACCTTC.

This chain uses TRBV6-5 with TRBJ1-2, with D perhaps TRBD1 (5 bases). Germline V gene lookup returns CDR1 MNHEY and CDR2 SVGAGI. This CDR3 comprises 12 residues. Trimming removed 6 bases at V and 7 bases at J, with 12 bases between. In DNA form, the CDR3 reads TGTGCCAGCAGACATACAGGAGCTGGCTACACCTTC. This codes for CASRHTGAGYTF.